What follows is one TCR beta chain and its context. The antigen is undetermined. This sample is part of a study of cytomegalovirus exposure and HLA in healthy donors. Primers: 60 Vbeta forward and 13 Jbeta reverse. Data came from immunoSEQ multiplex PCR; TCRdb stores just in-frame clones and leaves some out. The repertoire holds around 200,000 clones, with 86% as singletons. There are 14 residues in the CDR3. Germline V gene sequence: CDR1 SGHNT, CDR2 YENEEA. The V end was cut by 1 base, the J end by 4 bases, with 9 bases between. Whole-study results and caveats: It was taken for granted in presence/absence analyses that sequencing depth across donors was roughly uniform. Among TCR beta chains, those listed as cytomegalovirus-associated numbered around 160.

This sequence originates from a woman in her twenties or thirties in good health and CMV-seronegative. The sequencing input was PBMCs. The rearrangement links TRBV11-3 to TRBJ2-3; D ambiguous. In nucleotides, the CDR3 is TGTGCCAGCAGCTTAGGACAAGATGCAGATACGCAGTATTTT. Amino acids: CASSLGQDADTQYF.